This record looks at one TCR gamma chain sequence and its context. This clone is deemed large (0.1 to 1%). The antigen this receptor binds is unknown. Being one base from a much bigger clone, this may be a read error. This sample also contains other DNA sequences that code for the same CDR3. The sample comes from a study of human gamma delta and Vdelta1 T cells (dated by TCRdb to the late 2010s). With respect to the entire study: Delta One T cells, Vd1+ gamma-delta T cells, were investigated in the study as cytotoxic effectors against acute myeloid leukemia.

The germline V gene (reference sequence) provides CDR1 GITISATS and CDR2 ISYDGTV. V and J are trimmed by 2 bases and 6 bases, and the gene matches miss 10 bases of the junction. The CDR3 holds 14 amino acids from the cysteine to the phenylalanine. The kept DNA is CDR3 alone, 42 bases in frame from the first base. The library was prepared using PCR. For sequencing, an Illumina MiSeq was employed. Identical DNA sequences were merged into single rows after TCRdb reprocessed the public reads with CATT. This sample is represented by under 500 gamma-chain clones; around 4.8% of them were singletons. The ten largest clones represent less than 85% of the sample.

Recombination joined TRGV9 with TRGJ1 or TRGJ2. The origin of this receptor is a human donor in good health. Sample: differentiated CD27- Vdelta1 gamma-delta T cells from blood. The CDR3 is CALWEGGPSYKKLF. In nucleotide form, the sequence is TGTGCCTTGTGGGAGGGGGGCCCCTCTTATAAGAAACTCTTT.